These 22 T cell receptor beta chains came from one sample sequenced in a study of technical replicates of blood from several donors. The protocol was immunoSEQ multiplex PCR, while the TCRdb copy is restricted to in-frame clones and leaves out a portion. The repertoire holds around 15,000 clones, with around nine tenths as singletons. The sample was PBMCs. These receptors were collected from a human donor in good health.

This chain uses TRBV11-2 with TRBJ1-4; maybe TRBD1 (6 bases). V shed 4 bases and J shed 3 bases, with 15 bases lying between them. The CDR3 sequence is 16 residues long. Germline lookup yields CDR1 SGHAT and CDR2 FQNNGV. Written as DNA, the CDR3 is TGTGCCAGCAGCTCTAGGGCAGGGGCGGCTAATGAAAAACTGTTTTTT. Protein product: CASSSRAGAANEKLFF.

V gene TRBV6-1 combines with J gene TRBJ2-6; 8 nucleotides align to TRBD1. The germline V gene encodes CDR1 MNHNS and CDR2 SASEGT. Germline trimming cut 5 bases from V and 8 bases from J; bases unmatched to any gene: 8. This CDR3 has 15 amino acids. DNA of the CDR3: TGTGCCAGCAGTAGCCTTCGGACAGGGCCCAACGTCCTGACTTTC. Its translation: CASSSLRTGPNVLTF.

The chain joins TRBV5-1 to TRBJ1-1; TRBD1 aligns across 8 bases. CDR1 is SGHRS and CDR2 is YFSETQ in the germline V gene. V trimming: 7 bases; J trimming: 3 bases; junction bases outside the gene matches: 8. The CDR3 is 14 residues long. CDR3: CASGPGQVHTEAFF. DNA of the CDR3: TGCGCCAGCGGGCCGGGACAGGTCCACACTGAAGCTTTCTTT.

DNA of the CDR3: TGTGCCAGCGGGGAGGGACTGAATTCACCCCTCCACTTT. Its protein is CASGEGLNSPLHF. This rearrangement joins TRBV2 to TRBJ1-6; the D gene is possibly TRBD1 (5 bases). This CDR3 is built from 13 residues. Germline CDR1 is SNHLY and CDR2 is FYNNEI. V shed 8 bases and J shed 7 bases, with 12 bases lying between them.

The rearrangement links TRBV11-2 to TRBJ2-1; D gene uncertain. V lost 1 base and J 6 bases, leaving 4 bases between the germline ends. CDR1 and CDR2 from the germline V gene are SGHAT and FQNNGV. The CDR3 loop spans 12 amino acids. The CDR3 nucleotides are TGTGCCAGCAGCTTAGTAGTCAATGAGCAGTTCTTC. Translated, it gives CASSLVVNEQFF.

The chain combines TRBV2 with TRBJ1-1; 9 bases map to TRBD1. The CDR3 extends over 13 amino acids. CDR1 and CDR2 from the germline V gene are SNHLY and FYNNEI. Trimming removed 6 bases from V and 5 bases from J; junction bases left unmatched: 4. CDR3 sequence reads: CASSRDRVTEAFF. CDR3 nucleotides: TGTGCCAGCAGCCGGGACAGGGTAACTGAAGCTTTCTTT.

V gene TRBV14 combines with J gene TRBJ1-1; a weak D match, TRBD1 (6 bases). The CDR3 covers 13 residues. Germline CDR1 reads SGHDN; CDR2 reads FVKESK. Deletions cut 4 bases from V and 5 bases from J, with 11 bases between. CDR3 loop: CASSRQGYTEAFF. Written as DNA, the CDR3 is TGTGCCAGCAGCCGGCAGGGGTATACTGAAGCTTTCTTT.

The chain combines TRBV11-2 with TRBJ2-1; 11 bases are a match to TRBD2. The CDR3 consists of 18 residues. Germline assignment: CDR1 SGHAT and CDR2 FQNNGV. The V and J ends lost 1 base and 1 base, in that order; junction bases with no gene match: 6. The DNA of the CDR3 is TGTGCCAGCAGCTTAGGTGACGCTAGCGGGAGGTCCTACAATGAGCAGTTCTTC. It specifies CASSLGDASGRSYNEQFF.

This chain connects TRBV19 to TRBJ2-7, with 8 bases fitting TRBD1. This CDR3 has 15 amino acids. V gave up 5 bases and J gave up 1 base; unmatched junction bases: 7. Germline V gene data show CDR1 as LNHDA and CDR2 as SQIVND (reference sequence). The CDR3: CASSSRQGTSYEQYF. The CDR3 region has the DNA TGTGCCAGTAGTTCCCGACAGGGGACATCCTACGAGCAGTACTTC.

The V call is TRBV28, the J call TRBJ1-1; D perhaps matches TRBD1 (5 bases). The V gene's germline CDR1 is MDHEN and CDR2 SYDVKM. Trimming left V 3 bases short and J 1 base short, with 15 bases between. This CDR3 has 16 residues. In DNA, the CDR3 is TGTGCCAGCAGTTTTGGGGACGGGGGAGCGAACACTGAAGCTTTCTTT. Translating it yields CASSFGDGGANTEAFF.

The chain recombines TRBV9 with TRBJ2-1, with 13 positions matching TRBD2. The length of the CDR3 is 15 residues. The V gene's germline CDR1 is SGDLS and CDR2 YYNGEE. Unmatched junction bases numbered 3, after V lost 0 bases and J lost 9 bases. The CDR3 protein is CASSVAGLAGAEQFF. The CDR3 bases are TGTGCCAGCAGCGTAGCCGGACTAGCGGGAGCTGAGCAGTTCTTC. Drawing the rest from reference TRBV9 and TRBJ2-1, the complete variable domain is DSGVTQTPKHLITATGQRVTLRCSPRSGDLSVYWYQQSLDQGLQFLIQYYNGEERAKGNILERFSAQQFPDLHSELNLSSLELGDSALYFCASSVAGLAGAEQFFGPGTRLTVL.

This chain connects TRBV2 to TRBJ1-5; D is ambiguous. This CDR3 is 15 amino acids long. Trimming removed 1 base from V and 0 bases from J, with 7 bases in between. Germline CDR1 and CDR2: SNHLY and FYNNEI. This CDR3 reads CASSEGQDSNQPQHF. The DNA for the CDR3 is TGTGCCAGCAGTGAAGGGCAGGATAGCAATCAGCCCCAGCATTTT. Full variable domain (missing parts from reference TRBV2 and TRBJ1-5): EPEVTQTPSHQVTQMGQEVILRCVPISNHLYFYWYRQILGQKVEFLVSFYNNEISEKSEIFDDQFSVERPDGSNFTLKIRSTKLEDSAMYFCASSEGQDSNQPQHFGDGTRLSIL.

The gene calls are TRBV11-2 and TRBJ2-5; D is perhaps TRBD1 (6 bases). V lost 3 bases and J lost 6, with 14 bases in between. This CDR3 region has 14 residues. In germline, CDR1 is SGHAT, CDR2 FQNNGV. The CDR3 region is CASSFDRLLKTQYF. The CDR3 nucleotides are TGTGCCAGCAGCTTCGACAGGCTTTTGAAGACCCAGTACTTC.

V gene TRBV10-1 combines with J gene TRBJ1-4, with 7 bases identical to TRBD1. CDR1 and CDR2 from the germline V gene are WNHNN and SYGVQD (reference sequence). With V trimmed by 4 bases and J by 4 bases, 21 bases remained unmatched. The CDR3 loop spans 20 amino acids. Here the CDR3 reads CASSGPSPHPRQGNNEKLFF. The DNA for the CDR3 is TGCGCCAGCAGTGGTCCCTCCCCCCACCCGAGACAGGGTAATAATGAAAAACTGTTTTTT.

The V gene is TRBV28, the J gene TRBJ1-1; D is uncertain. The CDR3 has 15 amino acids. Looked up from germline, CDR1 is MDHEN and CDR2 is SYDVKM. With 3 bases removed from V and 1 base from J, the gap between germline ends came to 12 bases. As DNA, the CDR3 is TGTGCCAGCAGTTTGCAGACATTGGGGAACACTGAAGCTTTCTTT. Protein: CASSLQTLGNTEAFF. The variable domain in full, with the rest retrieved from reference TRBV28 and TRBJ1-1, is DVKVTQSSRYLVKRTGEKVFLECVQDMDHENMFWYRQDPGLGLRLIYFSYDVKMKEKGDIPEGYSVSREKKERFSLILESASTNQTSMYLCASSLQTLGNTEAFFGQGTRLTVV.

This chain links TRBV6-5 with TRBJ2-1; weak D call: TRBD1 (7 bases). The length of the CDR3 is 14 residues. From germline, CDR1 is MNHEY and CDR2 SVGAGI. V shed 2 bases and J shed 3 bases, with 8 bases lying between them. CDR3 loop: CASSYQGGYNEQFF. CDR3 nucleotide sequence: TGTGCCAGCAGTTACCAGGGGGGCTACAATGAGCAGTTCTTC.

There are a few counts of this clone. The rearrangement links TRBV5-6 to TRBJ1-1; TRBD1 is a possible D gene (6 bases). The CDR3 is 15 amino acids. Germline V gene lookup returns CDR1 SGHDT and CDR2 YYEEEE. The V and J ends lost 4 bases and 0 bases respectively, with 13 bases between them. Here the CDR3 DNA reads TGTGCCAGCAGCCTTTCCTGGACAGTGAACACTGAAGCTTTCTTT. As protein: CASSLSWTVNTEAFF.

The chain has TRBV7-4 and TRBJ2-7, with 7 bases aligning to TRBD2. V trimming: 3 bases; J trimming: 3 bases; junction bases outside the gene matches: 8. From germline, CDR1 is SGHVT and CDR2 SQSDAQ. This CDR3 region has 15 residues. The CDR3 sequence: CASSLGGGEHYEQYF. In nucleotides, the CDR3 is TGTGCCAGCAGCTTGGGGGGAGGGGAACACTACGAGCAGTACTTC.

On this clone itself: One end of the junction varies from germline; a read error may be responsible. The rearrangement links TRBV5-1 to TRBJ2-5; D remains unclear. The CDR3 is 14 amino acids. Per the germline V gene, CDR1 is SGHRS and CDR2 is YFSETQ. The CDR3, as DNA: TGCGCCAGCAGCTTGGTGCAGTCCCAAGAGGCCCAGTACTTC. Translating it yields CASSLVQSQEAQYF. The full variable domain, its missing parts supplied by reference TRBV5-1 and TRBJ2-5, is KAGVTQTPRYLIKTRGQQVTLSCSPISGHRSVSWYQQTPGQGLQFLFEYFSETQRNKGNFPGRFSGRQFSNSRSEMNVSTLELGDSALYLCASSLVQSQEAQYFGPGTRLLVL.

This chain joins TRBV6-6 and TRBJ1-1; maybe TRBD1 (6 bases). Germline V gene data show CDR1 as MNHNY and CDR2 as SVGAGI (reference sequence). V lost 6 bases and J 3 bases, leaving 14 bases between the germline ends. This CDR3 is built from 14 residues. The DNA for the CDR3 is TGTGCCAGCAGCTACGACAGGTCTTACACTGAAGCTTTCTTT. It translates to CASSYDRSYTEAFF.

This chain uses TRBV2 with TRBJ2-7; possibly TRBD2 for D (6 bases). The CDR3 spans 14 residues. Germline CDR1 SNHLY, CDR2 FYNNEI. V lost 2 bases and J lost 3, with 11 bases in between. The DNA for the CDR3 is TGTGCCAGCAGTGAACGCTCGACTAGCTACGAGCAGTACTTC. This codes for CASSERSTSYEQYF.

The genes are TRBV27 and TRBJ2-2; D might be TRBD2 (5 bases). The CDR3 sequence is 16 residues long. V lost 3 bases, J lost 0 bases, and 11 bases lay in between. CDR1 is MNHEY and CDR2 is SMNVEV in the germline V gene (reference sequence). The DNA of the CDR3 is TGTGCCAGCAGTTTTAGCGAAGACGCGAACACCGGGGAGCTGTTTTTT. It translates to CASSFSEDANTGELFF.